This TCR beta chain stems from a study of cytomegalovirus exposure and HLA in healthy donors. The count of this clone is one. What it binds is unknown. Data came from immunoSEQ multiplex PCR; TCRdb stores just in-frame clones and leaves some out. The table records 350,000 or so clones, more than 80% of them present only once. Study findings and constraints: The study designated 150 or so TCR beta chains cytomegalovirus-associated.

With V trimmed by 7 bases and J by 4 bases, 4 bases remained unmatched. The CDR3 length is 13 residues. Per germline, CDR1 LNHDA and CDR2 SQIVND (reference sequence). Material for sequencing was PBMCs. This receptor was identified in a woman between 18 and 29 years old in good health and CMV-seronegative. The V gene is TRBV19, the J gene TRBJ1-2; 9 bases fit TRBD1. For the CDR3, the DNA is TGTGCCAGTACCCTGGGACAGGGCTATGGCTACACCTTC. Its protein product is CASTLGQGYGYTF.